This T cell receptor (beta chain) was observed in a study of post-analysis software for immune sequencing data. Overall study results and limits: Five or six TRBV segments, TRBV5-6, TRBV5-1 and TRBV20-1 among them, were found more frequent in patients than controls. Same-batch samples co-clustered strongly by F measure. Normalized Chao1 diversity was significantly reduced in patients versus controls.

J gave up 1 base and V 2 bases, and 11 bases lay outside the gene matches. This CDR3 contains 19 residues. Germline CDR1 is LGHNA and CDR2 is YSLEER. Every TCR beta cDNA library bore unique molecular identifiers. MiXCR, applied by TCRdb to the PCR reads, yields one record per CDR3 protein. The repertoire includes hundreds of thousands of distinct CDR3 sequences, 25% to 30% of them detected once, and more than 0.45% sits in the top ten. As to this clonotype: What it binds is not known.

The gene calls are TRBV4-3 and TRBJ2-4; 10 bases are a match to TRBD1. This TCR was sampled from a girl under 18 with multiple sclerosis. The sequenced material came from blood. This CDR3 is CASSQTGQGLLGAKNIQYF. The CDR3 region has the DNA TGCGCCAGCAGCCAAACGGGACAGGGGTTATTAGGGGCCAAAAACATTCAGTACTTC.